This is a list of T cell receptor beta chains from one sample in a study of shared clonotypes between healthy human individuals. The assay was immunoSEQ multiplex PCR, and TCRdb's table has in-frame clones only and misses some. The sample lists about 2.4 million clones, 93% seen once, with about 0.38% in the top ten. Sequencing was performed on naive CD4+ T cells from PBMCs. These receptors came from a man aged 18 to 35 in good health. Some clones in this sample may be carry-over from other donors' samples. Both conserved end residues are part of each CDR3. D genes are given only for firm matches. For some rows the clone size is stated as once, few or many, or as a class when expanded; others skip it.

V gene: TRBV5-1; D gene: .; clone size: .; J gene: TRBJ1-2; CDR3 protein: CASSLGGAFSNYGYTF; CDR3 DNA: TGCGCCAGCAGCTTGGGAGGGGCTTTCTCTAACTATGGCTACACCTTC
V gene: TRBV6-5; D gene: .; clone size: .; J gene: TRBJ1-1; CDR3 protein: CASITPGLDTEAFF; CDR3 DNA: TGTGCCAGCATCACTCCGGGCCTAGACACTGAAGCTTTCTTT
V gene: TRBV6-5; D gene: TRBD2; clone size: .; J gene: TRBJ2-7; CDR3 protein: CASSYSQAGPSYEQYF; CDR3 DNA: TGTGCCAGCAGTTACTCACAAGCGGGACCTTCCTACGAGCAGTACTTC
V gene: TRBV29-1; D gene: .; clone size: .; J gene: TRBJ2-4; CDR3 protein: CSVGELTKNIQYF; CDR3 DNA: TGCAGCGTTGGAGAGTTAACCAAAAACATTCAGTACTTC
V gene: TRBV30; D gene: .; clone size: .; J gene: TRBJ1-6; CDR3 protein: CAWRGLNSPLHF; CDR3 DNA: TGTGCCTGGAGGGGGCTTAATTCACCCCTCCACTTT
V gene: TRBV29-1; D gene: .; clone size: .; J gene: TRBJ2-7; CDR3 protein: CSVGYRAALGEQYF; CDR3 DNA: TGCAGCGTTGGCTATCGGGCCGCCTTGGGGGAGCAGTACTTC
V gene: TRBV6-1; D gene: .; clone size: .; J gene: TRBJ2-5; CDR3 protein: CASKTNMETQYF; CDR3 DNA: TGTGCCAGCAAGACAAACATGGAGACCCAGTACTTC
V gene: TRBV7-9; D gene: .; clone size: .; J gene: TRBJ1-4; CDR3 protein: CASSPRAEKLFF; CDR3 DNA: TGTGCCAGCAGCCCGCGGGCTGAAAAACTGTTTTTT
V gene: TRBV2; D gene: .; clone size: .; J gene: TRBJ2-3; CDR3 protein: CASSPGLGDTQYF; CDR3 DNA: TGTGCCAGCAGTCCCGGGCTTGGAGATACGCAGTATTTT
V gene: TRBV28; D gene: .; clone size: .; J gene: TRBJ2-6; CDR3 protein: CASSLDAQLTF; CDR3 DNA: TGTGCCAGCAGTCTCGACGCCCAACTGACTTTC
V gene: TRBV5-4; D gene: TRBD1; clone size: .; J gene: TRBJ1-1; CDR3 protein: CASSRQGSDTEAFF; CDR3 DNA: TGTGCCAGCAGCCGACAGGGATCTGACACTGAAGCTTTCTTT
V gene: TRBV6-1; D gene: .; clone size: .; J gene: TRBJ2-2; CDR3 protein: CASSRINVNTGELFF; CDR3 DNA: TGTGCCAGCAGCCGAATAAATGTGAACACCGGGGAGCTGTTTTTT
V gene: TRBV27; D gene: .; clone size: .; J gene: TRBJ2-2; CDR3 protein: CASSFLDGELFF; CDR3 DNA: TGTGCCAGCTCGTTTCTAGACGGGGAGCTGTTTTTT
V gene: TRBV28; D gene: .; clone size: .; J gene: TRBJ2-7; CDR3 protein: CATYSYEQYF; CDR3 DNA: TGTGCCACCTACAGCTACGAGCAGTACTTC
V gene: TRBV5-1; D gene: .; clone size: .; J gene: TRBJ2-1; CDR3 protein: CASSLIQGSYNEQFF; CDR3 DNA: TGCGCCAGCAGCTTGATTCAGGGCTCCTACAATGAGCAGTTCTTC
V gene: TRBV2; D gene: TRBD1; clone size: once; J gene: TRBJ2-7; CDR3 protein: CATHRGVDSYEQYF; CDR3 DNA: TGTGCCACCCACAGGGGGGTGGATTCCTACGAGCAGTACTTC
V gene: TRBV19; D gene: .; clone size: .; J gene: TRBJ1-4; CDR3 protein: CASSILGPSNEKLFF; CDR3 DNA: TGTGCCAGTAGTATCCTCGGACCCTCTAATGAAAAACTGTTTTTT
V gene: TRBV18; D gene: .; clone size: .; J gene: TRBJ2-7; CDR3 protein: CASSPQNTYEQYF; CDR3 DNA: TGTGCCAGCTCCCCACAGAACACCTACGAGCAGTACTTC
V gene: TRBV30; D gene: TRBD1; clone size: .; J gene: TRBJ1-1; CDR3 protein: CAWSGTGRTTEAFF; CDR3 DNA: TGTGCCTGGAGTGGGACAGGGAGGACCACTGAAGCTTTCTTT
V gene: TRBV7-6; D gene: TRBD1; clone size: .; J gene: TRBJ2-1; CDR3 protein: CASSQPGQGYNEQFF; CDR3 DNA: TGTGCCAGCAGCCAACCAGGACAGGGCTACAATGAGCAGTTCTTC
V gene: TRBV19; D gene: .; clone size: .; J gene: TRBJ1-4; CDR3 protein: CASSITGGNEKLFF; CDR3 DNA: TGTGCCAGTAGTATCACAGGAGGAAATGAAAAACTGTTTTTT
V gene: TRBV27; D gene: .; clone size: once; J gene: TRBJ2-7; CDR3 protein: CASSPSPFYEQYF; CDR3 DNA: TGTGCCAGCAGCCCATCCCCCTTCTACGAGCAGTACTTC
V gene: TRBV30; D gene: TRBD2; clone size: .; J gene: TRBJ2-1; CDR3 protein: CAWKSPGLAGGPSYNEQFF; CDR3 DNA: TGTGCCTGGAAGAGCCCGGGACTAGCGGGAGGGCCGTCCTACAATGAGCAGTTCTTC
V gene: TRBV5-1; D gene: .; clone size: .; J gene: TRBJ1-2; CDR3 protein: CASSLESRGDGYTF; CDR3 DNA: TGCGCCAGCAGCTTGGAAAGTCGGGGGGATGGCTACACCTTC
V gene: TRBV5-1; D gene: .; clone size: .; J gene: TRBJ1-4; CDR3 protein: CASSYTGTDNEKLFF; CDR3 DNA: TGCGCCAGCAGCTACACCGGGACTGACAATGAAAAACTGTTTTTT
V gene: TRBV5-6; D gene: .; clone size: .; J gene: TRBJ2-5; CDR3 protein: CASSRGDRPEVQETQYF; CDR3 DNA: TGTGCCAGCAGTCGGGGGGACAGGCCAGAAGTTCAAGAGACCCAGTACTTC